Below are 17 T cell receptor beta chains sequenced from a single sample in a study of shared clonotypes between healthy human individuals. Using immunoSEQ multiplex PCR, the repertoire was profiled, and TCRdb retains in-frame clones only, with some absent. The sample consists of a few million clones, just over 90% of them appearing once. The source material was naive CD4+ T cells from PBMCs. The subset denotes: CD45RA+ positively selected. The receptors were sampled from a man younger than 30 in good health. Some clones in this sample may be carry-over from other donors' samples.

The V call is TRBV11-3, the J call TRBJ2-1; 8 positions agree with TRBD2. V was pared by 5 bases and J by 5 bases, with 5 bases of the junction left unmatched. This CDR3 contains 14 residues. Germline V gives CDR1 SGHNT, CDR2 YENEEA. The DNA for the CDR3 is TGTGCCAGCAGCCAGCGGGAGTCTGACAATGAGCAGTTCTTC. Amino acid sequence: CASSQRESDNEQFF. The whole variable domain, remainder taken from reference TRBV11-3 and TRBJ2-1, is EAGVVQSPRYKIIEKKQPVAFWCNPISGHNTLYWYLQNLGQGPELLIRYENEEAVDDSQLPKDRFSAERLKGVDSTLKIQPAELGDSAVYLCASSQRESDNEQFFGPGTRLTVL.

This chain connects TRBV18 to TRBJ2-3, with TRBD2 identical over 7 bases. This CDR3 region has 17 residues. The V gene's germline CDR1 is KGHSH and CDR2 LQKENI. V trimming: 0 bases; J trimming: 2 bases; junction bases outside the gene matches: 8. In DNA, the CDR3 is TGTGCCAGCTCACCACCAGTCCAGCGGGGATACACAGATACGCAGTATTTT. It is translated as CASSPPVQRGYTDTQYF. The full variable domain, rest sourced from reference TRBV18 and TRBJ2-3, is NAGVMQNPRHLVRRRGQEARLRCSPMKGHSHVYWYRQLPEEGLKFMVYLQKENIIDESGMPKERFSAEFPKEGPSILRIQQVVRGDSAAYFCASSPPVQRGYTDTQYFGPGTRLTVL.

The chain is built from TRBV4-1 and TRBJ2-5, with D tentatively TRBD2 (6 bases). In germline, CDR1 is MGHRA, CDR2 YSYEKL. This CDR3 has 15 amino acids. V was cut by 4 bases and J by 0 bases, with 12 bases left in between. CDR3 sequence (DNA): TGCGCCAGCAGCCGCCAGACTAGGAACCAAGAGACCCAGTACTTC. This translates into CASSRQTRNQETQYF.

The V and J genes are TRBV28 and TRBJ2-7; D possibly matches TRBD1 or TRBD2 (7 bases each). Germline V gene sequence: CDR1 MDHEN, CDR2 SYDVKM. V lost 6 bases, J lost 1 base, and 16 bases lay in between. The CDR3 loop spans 15 amino acids. CDR3 sequence reads: CASSSGRGQSYEQYF. The CDR3 nucleotides read TGTGCCAGCAGCTCGGGGAGGGGACAGTCCTACGAGCAGTACTTC.

This clone was counted a single time. Different DNA sequences within this sample yield the same CDR3. The chain has TRBV7-3 and TRBJ2-3; 11 bases fit TRBD2. The CDR3 is 15 amino acids. Germline V gives CDR1 SGHTA, CDR2 FQGTGA. With V trimmed by 5 bases and J by 1 base, 2 bases remained unmatched. CDR3 amino acids: CASSQLAGGTDTQYF. CDR3 coding DNA: TGTGCCAGCAGCCAACTAGCGGGAGGCACAGATACGCAGTATTTT. Using reference TRBV7-3 and TRBJ2-3 for the parts outside the CDR3, the full variable domain is GAGVSQTPSNKVTEKGKYVELRCDPISGHTALYWYRQSLGQGPEFLIYFQGTGAADDSGLPNDRFFAVRPEGSVSTLKIQRTERGDSAVYLCASSQLAGGTDTQYFGPGTRLTVL.

CDR3 DNA: TGTGCCAGCAGTCGCCGACAGGTTGAAGCTTTCTTT. Its translation is CASSRRQVEAFF. The chain is built from TRBV6-5 and TRBJ1-1; D possibly corresponds to TRBD1 (6 bases). Per the germline V gene, CDR1 is MNHEY and CDR2 is SVGAGI. Trimming removed 5 bases at V and 7 bases at J, with 11 bases between. This CDR3 comprises 12 residues.

This chain links TRBV7-6 with TRBJ2-2; the D gene is possibly TRBD1 (5 bases). The CDR3 spans 16 residues. V was shortened by 1 base and J by 4 bases, with 13 bases between the two germline ends. Germline V lookup: CDR1 SGHVS, CDR2 FNYEAQ. The CDR3 bases are TGTGCCAGCAGCTTAGAGTATCGGACAACCACCGGGGAGCTGTTTTTT. Protein: CASSLEYRTTTGELFF.

The gene calls are TRBV6-5 and TRBJ2-5, with 8 bases lining up with TRBD1. The CDR3 extends over 15 amino acids. J lost 5 bases, V lost 6 bases, and 11 bases had no gene match. Per germline, CDR1 MNHEY and CDR2 SVGAGI. CDR3 in amino acids: CASSRGQAGGETQYF. Here the CDR3 DNA reads TGTGCCAGCAGCAGGGGACAGGCCGGCGGGGAGACCCAGTACTTC.

The V and J genes are TRBV5-1 and TRBJ2-1; TRBD1 aligns across 7 bases. This CDR3 comprises 14 residues. The germline V gene encodes CDR1 SGHRS and CDR2 YFSETQ. Germline trimming cut 4 bases from V and 10 bases from J; bases unmatched to any gene: 11. The CDR3 DNA reads as TGCGCCAGCAGCACCGGGACAGCTGAAGGCGAGCAGTTCTTC. It encodes CASSTGTAEGEQFF.

The rearrangement links TRBV2 to TRBJ2-3; 8 nucleotides align to TRBD1. V trimming: 7 bases; J trimming: 3 bases; junction bases outside the gene matches: 6. This CDR3 is 14 amino acids long. CDR1 SNHLY and CDR2 FYNNEI come from the germline V gene. The CDR3: CASKVDRGTDTQYF. The CDR3 DNA is TGTGCCAGCAAAGTTGACAGGGGTACAGATACGCAGTATTTT. Based on the CDR3 plus reference TRBV2 and TRBJ2-3, the full variable domain is EPEVTQTPSHQVTQMGQEVILRCVPISNHLYFYWYRQILGQKVEFLVSFYNNEISEKSEIFDDQFSVERPDGSNFTLKIRSTKLEDSAMYFCASKVDRGTDTQYFGPGTRLTVL.

CDR3 in amino acids: CASSRRTGTQYF. CDR3 DNA: TGTGCCAGCAGCCGCCGGACTGGTACGCAGTATTTT. The chain combines TRBV28 with TRBJ2-3, with D possibly TRBD2 on 5 matching bases. Germline CDR1 is MDHEN and CDR2 is SYDVKM. This CDR3 is built from 12 residues. With 6 bases removed from V and 8 bases from J, the gap between germline ends came to 12 bases.

This clone appeared a few times. This chain uses TRBV6-5 with TRBJ1-5, with D unclear. The V gene's germline CDR1 is MNHEY and CDR2 SVGAGI. The length of the CDR3 is 14 residues. V was trimmed by 0 bases and J by 9 bases, leaving 12 bases between them. DNA for the CDR3: TGTGCCAGCAGTTACTCCTGGACCACGGGGCCCCAGCATTTT. This gives the protein CASSYSWTTGPQHF.

J is TRBJ2-1 and V is TRBV11-1; perhaps TRBD2 as D (6 bases). Germline V lookup: CDR1 SGHAT, CDR2 FQDESV (reference sequence). This CDR3 region has 16 residues. V was clipped by 5 bases and J by 0 bases, with 14 bases between them. In nucleotides, the CDR3 is TGTGCCAGCAGCCCCGCTAGCGCTAGCTCCTACAATGAGCAGTTCTTC. The encoded protein is CASSPASASSYNEQFF.

The chain joins TRBV6-5 to TRBJ1-2, with 10 bases aligning to TRBD1. CDR3 length: 16 amino acids. J gave up 8 bases and V 0 bases, and 9 bases lay outside the gene matches. CDR1 is MNHEY, CDR2 SVGAGI, per germline. CDR3 region: CASSYSKTGGYKGYTF. The CDR3 DNA is TGTGCCAGCAGTTACTCGAAGACAGGGGGCTACAAGGGCTACACCTTC.

This clone was seen only a few times. The CDR3 region has the DNA TGTGCCAGTAGTGAACAGGGTCTCCAAGAGACCCAGTACTTC. Translating gives CASSEQGLQETQYF. The chain recombines TRBV19 with TRBJ2-5; D perhaps matches TRBD1 (6 bases). CDR1 LNHDA and CDR2 SQIVND come from the germline V gene (reference sequence). The CDR3 spans 14 residues. V dropped 5 bases and J dropped 1 base, with 11 bases sitting between them.

There are a few counts of this clone. The J gene is TRBJ1-2, the V gene TRBV4-2; D is uncertain. Germline CDR1 and CDR2: LGHNA and YNFKEQ. The CDR3 has 12 amino acids. The V end was cut by 0 bases, the J end by 4 bases, with 3 bases between. CDR3 nucleotides: TGTGCCAGCAGCCAAGAGTCCTATGGCTACACCTTC. Protein product: CASSQESYGYTF.

This clone has only one observation. The chain combines TRBV30 with TRBJ2-7; D is unclear. The ends were cut back, 2 bases at V and 4 bases at J, with 9 bases in the middle. There are 12 residues in the CDR3. Germline-derived CDR1 and CDR2 are GTSNPN and SVGIG (reference sequence). The chain's CDR3 is CAWSLLPYEQYF. The CDR3 DNA sequence: TGTGCCTGGAGTTTACTCCCATACGAGCAGTACTTC. Filled out from reference TRBV30 and TRBJ2-7, the complete variable domain reads SQTIHQWPATLVQPVGSPLSLECTVEGTSNPNLYWYRQAAGRGLQLLFYSVGIGQISSEVPQNLSASRPQDRQFILSSKKLLLSDSGFYLCAWSLLPYEQYFGPGTRLTVT.